Reported below is one T cell receptor (beta chain). What it binds is not known. The data stem from a study of T cell repertoires in cytomegalovirus infection. Study information: Newly reported HLA-C-restricted and thoroughly characterized HLA-B-restricted CMV epitopes were employed. Matching HLA type, along with CMV infection, was indicated by public TCR beta signatures.

Using its own MiXCR run on the reads, TCRdb lists one record per CDR3 protein. The table includes about 220,000 distinct CDR3 sequences, 35% to 45% detected once. Germline V lookup: CDR1 MNHEY, CDR2 SMNVEV (reference sequence). Trimming shortened V by 5 bases and J by 6 bases, and 19 bases separated the two germline ends. This CDR3 region has 15 residues. The TCR sequence derives from a human donor in good health (CMV status not recorded). Some clones in this sample may be carry-over from other donors' samples. The specimen was CD8+ T cells from cultured PBMCs, collected from culture after CMV antigen stimulation. The J gene is TRBJ1-1, the V gene TRBV27; D is unresolved. CDR3 loop: CASSRDRSPLAEAFF. Written as DNA, the CDR3 is TGTGCCAGCAGTCGAGACCGGTCACCTCTCGCTGAAGCTTTCTTT.